The next 26 T cell receptor beta chains were all read from a single sample in a study of cytomegalovirus exposure and HLA in healthy donors listed by TCRdb under 2017. Libraries were made using the immunoSEQ multiplex PCR assay. For the multiplex PCR, a mixture combining 60 forward primers for TCR Vbeta segments and 13 reverse primers for TCR Jbeta segments was used. TCRdb holds this immuneACCESS table with in-frame rearrangements only. Some clones are missing; in checked studies, unresolved V genes explain under half, and the rest has no known cause. The table for this sample lists about 140,000 clones; over 75% of them were counted only once. The ten largest make up over 1% of the sample. The sample taken for sequencing was PBMCs. The receptors originated from a female donor in good health and CMV-seronegative.

This chain connects TRBV5-5 to TRBJ1-1; TRBD1 aligns across 10 bases. The CDR3 extends over 18 amino acids. The germline gives CDR1 SGHKS, CDR2 YYEKEE (reference sequence). With 7 bases clipped from V and 5 bases from J, the junction kept 20 bases outside the gene matches. The CDR3 region is CASQGAGTGDVKRTEAFF. The CDR3 region has the DNA TGTGCCAGCCAAGGGGCCGGGACAGGGGATGTGAAAAGAACTGAAGCTTTCTTT. The entire variable domain, with the rest obtained from reference TRBV5-5 and TRBJ1-1, is as follows: DAGVTQSPTHLIKTRGQQVTLRCSPISGHKSVSWYQQVLGQGPQFIFQYYEKEERGRGNFPDRFSARQFPNYSSELNVNALLLGDSALYLCASQGAGTGDVKRTEAFFGQGTRLTVV.

The J gene is TRBJ1-5, the V gene TRBV6-5; D gene unclear. Germline assignment: CDR1 MNHEY and CDR2 SVGAGI. The CDR3 contains 13 residues. Between the trimmed V and J ends, which lost 9 bases and 0 bases, there was a span of 9 bases. The CDR3 is CASAGDSNQPQHF. The DNA for the CDR3 is TGTGCCAGTGCCGGGGATAGCAATCAGCCCCAGCATTTT.

This chain uses TRBV7-2 with TRBJ1-1; D is possibly TRBD1 (6 bases). The germline V gene has CDR1 SGHTA and CDR2 FQGNSA. CDR3 length: 12 residues. V lost 5 bases, J lost 7 bases, and 11 bases lay in between. The CDR3 nucleotides read TGTGCCAGCAGCCGACCCAGGGGTGAAGCTTTCTTT. Residues: CASSRPRGEAFF.

The chain combines TRBV7-9 with TRBJ2-2, with 7 positions matching TRBD2. This CDR3 is built from 17 residues. The J segment lost 4 bases and the V segment lost 6 bases, leaving 14 bases of the junction unmatched. In germline, CDR1 is SEHNR, CDR2 FQNEAQ (reference sequence). The CDR3: CASSFRSVRESTGELFF. The CDR3 DNA reads as TGTGCCAGCAGTTTTCGATCTGTGCGGGAGAGCACCGGGGAGCTGTTTTTT.

The chain links TRBV14 to TRBJ2-1, with no clear D. The CDR3 covers 13 residues. Germline assignment: CDR1 SGHDN and CDR2 FVKESK. V dropped 2 bases and J dropped 6 bases, with 8 bases sitting between them. The CDR3 DNA follows: TGTGCCAGCAGCCAACTGCTAGTCAATGAGCAGTTCTTC. This sequence encodes CASSQLLVNEQFF. Supplemented by reference TRBV14 and TRBJ2-1, the full variable domain reads EAGVTQFPSHSVIEKGQTVTLRCDPISGHDNLYWYRRVMGKEIKFLLHFVKESKQDESGMPNNRFLAERTGGTYSTLKVQPAELEDSGVYFCASSQLLVNEQFFGPGTRLTVL.

Comment on this clone: Compared with germline, one end of the junction differs, possibly owing to a read error. This sample includes further DNA sequences coding for the same CDR3. The chain recombines TRBV28 with TRBJ1-1, with D perhaps matching TRBD1 (6 bases). This CDR3 has 13 amino acids. CDR1 is MDHEN and CDR2 is SYDVKM in the germline V gene. This CDR3 is CASSNRDHTEAFF. DNA for the CDR3: TGTGCCAGCAGTAACAGGGATCACACTGAAGCCTTCTTT. Together with reference TRBV28 and TRBJ1-1, the CDR3 gives the full variable domain: DVKVTQSSRYLVKRTGEKVFLECVQDMDHENMFWYRQDPGLGLRLIYFSYDVKMKEKGDIPEGYSVSREKKERFSLILESASTNQTSMYLCASSNRDHTEAFFGQGTRLTVV.

The J gene is TRBJ2-3, the V gene TRBV29-1, with 7 positions matching TRBD2. The CDR3 runs to 17 residues. The trim removed 4 bases at V and 7 bases at J, leaving 20 bases unmatched. CDR1 is SQVTM and CDR2 is ANQGSEA in the germline V gene. The CDR3 region is CSVVGGPREELQNTQYF. DNA for the CDR3: TGCAGCGTTGTGGGCGGACCCCGGGAGGAACTCCAAAATACGCAGTATTTT.

The V and J genes are TRBV29-1 and TRBJ2-5; perhaps TRBD2 as D (5 bases). This CDR3 region has 11 residues. Trimming left V 3 bases short and J 6 bases short, with 8 bases between. Germline assignment: CDR1 SQVTM and CDR2 ANQGSEA. CDR3 nucleotides: TGCAGCGTTGAGCCCGGGAAGACCCAGTACTTC. It is translated as CSVEPGKTQYF.

The chain recombines TRBV25-1 with TRBJ1-4; no clear D gene. Germline-derived CDR1 and CDR2 are MGHDK and SYGVNS. V lost 0 bases, J lost 0 bases, and 5 bases lay in between. This CDR3 region has 15 residues. The CDR3 sequence: CASSEYPATNEKLFF. CDR3 coding DNA: TGTGCCAGCAGTGAATATCCCGCAACTAATGAAAAACTGTTTTTT.

This chain uses TRBV7-6 with TRBJ1-2, with 7 bases aligning to TRBD1. Germline assignment: CDR1 SGHVS and CDR2 FNYEAQ. This CDR3 is built from 16 residues. The junction had 11 bases not matched to a gene; V was cut back by 5 bases and J by 2 bases. CDR3 in amino acids: CASSAETGSGNYGYTF. The CDR3 bases are TGTGCCAGCAGCGCTGAGACAGGGAGCGGGAACTATGGCTACACCTTC.

The V and J genes are TRBV5-1 and TRBJ1-1; D perhaps matches TRBD1 (5 bases). The CDR3 runs to 14 residues. Trimming cost V 8 bases and J 6 bases, with 20 bases left between them. Germline V gene data show CDR1 as SGHRS and CDR2 as YFSETQ. The CDR3 is CASEDLGGRAEAFF. For the CDR3, the DNA is TGCGCCAGTGAAGACTTGGGGGGACGGGCTGAAGCTTTCTTT.

This clone was counted a single time. V usage is TRBV2 and J usage is TRBJ1-1; TRBD1 might be the D (6 bases). Germline assignment: CDR1 SNHLY and CDR2 FYNNEI. The CDR3 runs to 14 residues. Between the trimmed V and J ends, which lost 6 bases and 2 bases, there was a span of 13 bases. CDR3 nucleotides: TGTGCCAGCAGCTTCAGGGGAAGTAACACTGAAGCTTTCTTT. It yields the protein CASSFRGSNTEAFF.

The chain has TRBV7-2 and TRBJ2-5; D might be TRBD2 (5 bases). Germline CDR1 reads SGHTA; CDR2 reads FQGNSA. Trimming pared 2 bases from V and 10 bases from J, leaving 11 bases between. The CDR3 extends over 12 amino acids. This CDR3 is CASSLTLEVQYF. The CDR3 nucleotides read TGTGCCAGCAGCTTAACGCTGGAGGTCCAGTACTTC.

The chain carries TRBV10-3 and TRBJ1-1, with TRBD1 matching 8 bases. The germline V gene has CDR1 ENHRY and CDR2 SYGVKD. CDR3 length equals 14 residues. With 10 bases clipped from V and 1 base from J, the junction kept 8 bases outside the gene matches. The CDR3 protein is CATAEGTGNTEAFF. The CDR3 DNA is TGTGCCACCGCCGAGGGGACAGGGAACACTGAAGCTTTCTTT.

V gene TRBV2 combines with J gene TRBJ1-2, with 10 bases matching TRBD1. V was pared by 8 bases and J by 5 bases, with 5 bases of the junction left unmatched. This CDR3 region has 13 residues. CDR1 is SNHLY and CDR2 is FYNNEI in the germline V gene. CDR3 sequence: CASLRTGGYGYTF. CDR3 bases: TGTGCCAGCTTAAGGACAGGGGGTTATGGCTACACCTTC. The full variable domain, with the rest looked up from reference TRBV2 and TRBJ1-2, is EPEVTQTPSHQVTQMGQEVILRCVPISNHLYFYWYRQILGQKVEFLVSFYNNEISEKSEIFDDQFSVERPDGSNFTLKIRSTKLEDSAMYFCASLRTGGYGYTFGSGTRLTVV.

V gene TRBV19 combines with J gene TRBJ1-2, with 7 positions matching TRBD1. Germline V lookup: CDR1 LNHDA, CDR2 SQIVND (reference sequence). The CDR3 runs to 15 residues. V dropped 3 bases and J dropped 2; count of bases not matched to a gene: 6. CDR3 nucleotides: TGTGCCAGTAGTATTGGTCGACAGGGCAACTATGGCTACACCTTC. This encodes CASSIGRQGNYGYTF. Variable domain in full (rest from reference TRBV19 and TRBJ1-2): DGGITQSPKYLFRKEGQNVTLSCEQNLNHDAMYWYRQDPGQGLRLIYYSQIVNDFQKGDIAEGYSVSREKKESFPLTVTSAQKNPTAFYLCASSIGRQGNYGYTFGSGTRLTVV.

The chain employs TRBV7-8 and TRBJ1-5; 9 positions agree with TRBD1. V shed 5 bases, J shed 6 bases, and the junction held 5 bases outside the gene matches. CDR1 SGHVS and CDR2 FQNEAQ come from the germline V gene. The CDR3 consists of 14 residues. The CDR3 DNA is TGTGCCAGCAGCCGAACAGGGGGCGGTCAGCCCCAGCATTTT. This sequence encodes CASSRTGGGQPQHF. The variable domain in full, completed from reference TRBV7-8 and TRBJ1-5, reads GAGVSQSPRYKVAKRGQDVALRCDPISGHVSLFWYQQALGQGPEFLTYFQNEAQLDKSGLPSDRFFAERPEGSVSTLKIQRTQQEDSAVYLCASSRTGGGQPQHFGDGTRLSIL.

CDR3 in amino acids: CASSVETGGGETQYF. The DNA of the CDR3 is TGTGCCAGCAGCGTCGAGACAGGGGGCGGCGAGACCCAGTACTTC. The chain uses TRBV9 and TRBJ2-5, with 10 bases identical to TRBD1. Germline V CDR1 and CDR2: SGDLS, YYNGEE. J gave up 5 bases and V 2 bases, and 6 bases lay outside the gene matches. The CDR3 extends over 15 amino acids.

The V call is TRBV5-6, the J call TRBJ2-5; 12 nucleotides agree with TRBD2. Germline assignment: CDR1 SGHDT and CDR2 YYEEEE. This CDR3 contains 17 residues. The V segment lost 3 bases and the J segment 3 bases; nucleotides outside the gene matches: 9. This CDR3 is CASSSPSSGRAKETQYF. The CDR3 coding sequence is TGTGCCAGCAGCTCGCCCTCTAGCGGGAGGGCCAAAGAGACCCAGTACTTC.

V is TRBV29-1 and J is TRBJ2-1; D not resolved. There are 14 residues in the CDR3. The germline gives CDR1 SQVTM, CDR2 ANQGSEA. The V end lost 3 bases, the J end lost 0 bases, and 9 bases lay between the germline ends. CDR3 sequence (DNA): TGCAGCGTTGAGGCAGGTTTCTCCTACAATGAGCAGTTCTTC. Protein sequence: CSVEAGFSYNEQFF.

The gene calls are TRBV25-1 and TRBJ2-7, with 10 bases matching TRBD1. J gave up 7 bases and V 4 bases, and 4 bases lay outside the gene matches. Germline V gene sequence: CDR1 MGHDK, CDR2 SYGVNS. The CDR3 spans 13 residues. CDR3 DNA sequence: TGTGCCAGCAGTGCGGGACAGGGGAGAGAGCAGTACTTC. Its protein product is CASSAGQGREQYF.

The chain is built from TRBV7-2 and TRBJ2-1; 13 bases are a match to TRBD2. The CDR3 loop spans 15 amino acids. Germline CDR1 SGHTA, CDR2 FQGNSA. J lost 7 bases, V lost 5 bases, and 5 bases had no gene match. The CDR3 coding sequence is TGTGCCAGCAGCCCTCGGACTAGCGGGAGAAATGAGCAGTTCTTC. It yields the protein CASSPRTSGRNEQFF.

This clone is a singleton in its sample. The CDR3 is CASSEGGTSGTGELFF. CDR3 bases: TGCGCCAGCAGCGAGGGCGGGACTAGCGGCACCGGGGAGCTGTTTTTT. The rearrangement links TRBV5-1 to TRBJ2-2; 11 positions agree with TRBD2. V dropped 4 bases and J dropped 4; count of bases not matched to a gene: 6. Germline lookup yields CDR1 SGHRS and CDR2 YFSETQ. This CDR3 is 16 amino acids long.

The V and J genes are TRBV19 and TRBJ2-4, with 14 bases identical to TRBD2. The CDR3 runs 20 residues. Germline V gene lookup returns CDR1 LNHDA and CDR2 SQIVND (reference sequence). The V gene end was trimmed by 8 bases and the J gene end by 5 bases; junction bases not matched to a gene: 20. CDR3 DNA: TGTGCCAGTCCGCCCCGACTAGCGGGAGGGCCCCAAATTTCCGAAAACATTCAGTACTTC. This encodes CASPPRLAGGPQISENIQYF.

The chain carries TRBV29-1 and TRBJ1-3; 10 positions agree with TRBD1. The germline gives CDR1 SQVTM, CDR2 ANQGSEA. The CDR3 runs to 16 residues. V was clipped by 3 bases and J by 1 base; unmatched bases: 6. The CDR3 nucleotides are TGCAGCGTTGATGGTTGGGACAGGGGATCTGGAAACACCATATATTTT. This gives the protein CSVDGWDRGSGNTIYF.

The J gene is TRBJ2-3, the V gene TRBV27, with 9 bases fitting TRBD2. Trimming at V came to 2 bases and at J to 3 bases, leaving 3 bases not matched to a gene. Germline CDR1 is MNHEY and CDR2 is SMNVEV (reference sequence). This CDR3 has 15 amino acids. The CDR3 coding sequence is TGTGCCAGCAGTTTAGCGGGGGGGGAGACAGATACGCAGTATTTT. Its translation is CASSLAGGETDTQYF.